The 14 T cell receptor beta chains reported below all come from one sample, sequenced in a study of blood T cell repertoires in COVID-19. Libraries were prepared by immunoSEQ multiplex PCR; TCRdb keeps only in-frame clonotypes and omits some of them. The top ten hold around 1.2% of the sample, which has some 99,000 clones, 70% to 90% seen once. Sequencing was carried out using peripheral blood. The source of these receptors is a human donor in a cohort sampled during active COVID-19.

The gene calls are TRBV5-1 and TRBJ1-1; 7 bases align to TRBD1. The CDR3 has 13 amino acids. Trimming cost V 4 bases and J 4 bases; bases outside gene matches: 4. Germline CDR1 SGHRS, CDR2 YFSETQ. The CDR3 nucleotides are TGCGCCAGCAGCCCTGGGACAGCCACTGAAGCTTTCTTT. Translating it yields CASSPGTATEAFF.

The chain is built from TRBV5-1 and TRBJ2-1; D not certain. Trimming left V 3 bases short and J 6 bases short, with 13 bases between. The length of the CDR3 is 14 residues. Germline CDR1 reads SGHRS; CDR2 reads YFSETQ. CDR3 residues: CASSWSSRANEQFF. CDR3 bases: TGCGCCAGCAGCTGGAGCTCGCGAGCCAATGAGCAGTTCTTC. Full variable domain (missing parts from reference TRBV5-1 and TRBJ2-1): KAGVTQTPRYLIKTRGQQVTLSCSPISGHRSVSWYQQTPGQGLQFLFEYFSETQRNKGNFPGRFSGRQFSNSRSEMNVSTLELGDSALYLCASSWSSRANEQFFGPGTRLTVL.

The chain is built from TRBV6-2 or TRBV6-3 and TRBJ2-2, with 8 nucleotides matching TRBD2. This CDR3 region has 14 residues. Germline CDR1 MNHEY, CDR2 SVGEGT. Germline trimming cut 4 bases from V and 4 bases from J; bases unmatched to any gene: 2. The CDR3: CASSLAGTTGELFF. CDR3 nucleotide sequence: TGTGCCAGCAGTTTAGCGGGAACCACCGGGGAGCTGTTTTTT.

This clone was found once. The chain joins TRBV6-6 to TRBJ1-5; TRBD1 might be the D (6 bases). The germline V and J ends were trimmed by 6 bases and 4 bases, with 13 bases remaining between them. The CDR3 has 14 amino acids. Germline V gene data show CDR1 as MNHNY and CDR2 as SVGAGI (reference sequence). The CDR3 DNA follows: TGTGCCAGCAGGGAAGGACAGTGGAATCAGCCCCAGCATTTT. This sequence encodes CASREGQWNQPQHF.

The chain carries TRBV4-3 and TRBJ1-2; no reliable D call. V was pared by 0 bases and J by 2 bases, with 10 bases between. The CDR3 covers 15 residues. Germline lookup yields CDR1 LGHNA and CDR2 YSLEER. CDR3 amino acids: CASSQDTDPNYGYTF. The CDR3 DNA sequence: TGCGCCAGCAGCCAAGATACAGACCCCAACTATGGCTACACCTTC.

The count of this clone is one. In nucleotides, the CDR3 is TGTGCCAGCAGTTACAGGGGAGGACCCCTCCACTTT. It specifies CASSYRGGPLHF. The rearrangement uses TRBV2 and TRBJ1-6, with 7 bases fitting TRBD1. CDR3 length: 12 residues. Trimming cost V 5 bases and J 12 bases; bases outside gene matches: 4. Germline CDR1 and CDR2: SNHLY and FYNNEI. Full variable domain (missing parts from reference TRBV2 and TRBJ1-6): EPEVTQTPSHQVTQMGQEVILRCVPISNHLYFYWYRQILGQKVEFLVSFYNNEISEKSEIFDDQFSVERPDGSNFTLKIRSTKLEDSAMYFCASSYRGGPLHFGNGTRLTVT.

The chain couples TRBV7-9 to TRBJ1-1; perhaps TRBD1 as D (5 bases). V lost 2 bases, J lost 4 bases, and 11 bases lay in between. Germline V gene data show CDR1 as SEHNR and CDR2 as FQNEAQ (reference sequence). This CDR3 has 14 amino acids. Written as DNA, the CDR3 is TGTGCCAGCAGCTTATTTCCGGGGGGCACTGAAGCTTTCTTT. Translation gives CASSLFPGGTEAFF.

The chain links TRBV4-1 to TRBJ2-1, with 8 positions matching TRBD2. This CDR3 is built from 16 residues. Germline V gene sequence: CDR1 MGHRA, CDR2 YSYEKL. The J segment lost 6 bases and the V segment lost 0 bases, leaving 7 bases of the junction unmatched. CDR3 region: CASSQEGGLAPNEQFF. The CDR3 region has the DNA TGCGCCAGCAGCCAAGAGGGAGGACTAGCACCCAATGAGCAGTTCTTC.

This CDR3 is CASSFGANTEAFF. CDR3 nucleotide sequence: TGTGCCAGCAGTTTCGGAGCGAACACTGAAGCTTTCTTT. V and J are TRBV6-2 or TRBV6-3 and TRBJ1-1; D remains ambiguous. This CDR3 has 13 residues. Germline V gives CDR1 MNHEY, CDR2 SVGEGT. Trimming took off 4 bases at V and 1 base at J, with 7 bases between the two ends.

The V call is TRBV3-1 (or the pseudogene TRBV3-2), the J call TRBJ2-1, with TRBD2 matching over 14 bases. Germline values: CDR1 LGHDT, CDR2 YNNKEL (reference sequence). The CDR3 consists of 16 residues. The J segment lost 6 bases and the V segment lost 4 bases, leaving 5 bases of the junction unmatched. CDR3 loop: CASSPGLAGGTNEQFF. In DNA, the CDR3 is TGTGCCAGCAGCCCTGGACTAGCGGGGGGTACCAATGAGCAGTTCTTC.

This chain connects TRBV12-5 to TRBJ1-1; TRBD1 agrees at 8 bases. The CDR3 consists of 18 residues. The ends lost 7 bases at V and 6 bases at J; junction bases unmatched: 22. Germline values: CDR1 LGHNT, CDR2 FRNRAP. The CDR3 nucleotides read TGTGCTAGTGCCAACCCCCTTGGGCAGGGGGCTTTTTACGCTGAAGCTTTCTTT. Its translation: CASANPLGQGAFYAEAFF.

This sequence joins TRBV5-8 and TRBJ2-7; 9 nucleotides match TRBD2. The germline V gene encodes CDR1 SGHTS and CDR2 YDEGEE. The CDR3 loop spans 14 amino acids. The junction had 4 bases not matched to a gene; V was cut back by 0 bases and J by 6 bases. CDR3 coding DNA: TGTGCCAGCAGCTTGGGCGGGAGGGCCTCCGAGCAGTACTTC. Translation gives CASSLGGRASEQYF.

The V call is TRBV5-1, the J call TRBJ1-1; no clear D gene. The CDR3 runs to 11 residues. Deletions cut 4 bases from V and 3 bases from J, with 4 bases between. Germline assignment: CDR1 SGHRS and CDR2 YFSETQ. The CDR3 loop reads CASSRDTEAFF. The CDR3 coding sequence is TGCGCCAGCAGCCGGGACACTGAAGCTTTCTTT.

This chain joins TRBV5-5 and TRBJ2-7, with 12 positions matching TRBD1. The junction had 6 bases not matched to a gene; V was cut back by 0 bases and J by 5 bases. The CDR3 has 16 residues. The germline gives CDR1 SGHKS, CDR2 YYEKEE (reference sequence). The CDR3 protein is CASSLGTGQGAHEQYF. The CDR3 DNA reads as TGTGCCAGCAGCTTGGGTACGGGACAGGGGGCCCACGAGCAGTACTTC.